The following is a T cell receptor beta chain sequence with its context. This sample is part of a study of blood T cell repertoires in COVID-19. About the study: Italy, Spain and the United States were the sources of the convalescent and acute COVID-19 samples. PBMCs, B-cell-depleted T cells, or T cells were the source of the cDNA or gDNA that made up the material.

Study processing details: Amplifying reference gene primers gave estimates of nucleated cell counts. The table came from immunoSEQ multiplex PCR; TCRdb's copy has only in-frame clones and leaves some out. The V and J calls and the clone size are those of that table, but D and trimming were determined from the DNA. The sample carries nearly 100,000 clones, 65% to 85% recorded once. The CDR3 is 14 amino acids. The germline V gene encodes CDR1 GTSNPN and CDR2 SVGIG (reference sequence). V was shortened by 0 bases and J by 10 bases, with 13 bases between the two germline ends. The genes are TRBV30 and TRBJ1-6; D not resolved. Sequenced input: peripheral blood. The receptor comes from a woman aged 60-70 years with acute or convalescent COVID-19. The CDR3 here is CAWSVLGQPSPLHF. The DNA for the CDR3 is TGTGCCTGGAGTGTACTAGGGCAGCCCTCACCCCTCCACTTT.